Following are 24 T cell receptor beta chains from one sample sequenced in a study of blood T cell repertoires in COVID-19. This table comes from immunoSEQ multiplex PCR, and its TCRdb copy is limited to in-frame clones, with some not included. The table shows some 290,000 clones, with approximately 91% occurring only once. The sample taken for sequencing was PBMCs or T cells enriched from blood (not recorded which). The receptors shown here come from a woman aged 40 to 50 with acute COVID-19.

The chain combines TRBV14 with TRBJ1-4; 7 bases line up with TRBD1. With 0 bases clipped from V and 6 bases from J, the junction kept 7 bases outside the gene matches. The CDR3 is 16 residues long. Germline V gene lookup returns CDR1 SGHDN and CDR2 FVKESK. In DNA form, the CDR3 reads TGTGCCAGCAGCCAAGAGCCGGGACAGCGCCATGAAAAACTGTTTTTT. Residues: CASSQEPGQRHEKLFF.

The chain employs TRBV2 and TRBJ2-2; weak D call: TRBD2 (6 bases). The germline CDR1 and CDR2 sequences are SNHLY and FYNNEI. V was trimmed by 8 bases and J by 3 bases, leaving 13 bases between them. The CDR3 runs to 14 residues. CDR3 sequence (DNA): TGTGCCAGCCACGAAGCGGGCGACACCGGGGAGCTGTTTTTT. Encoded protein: CASHEAGDTGELFF.

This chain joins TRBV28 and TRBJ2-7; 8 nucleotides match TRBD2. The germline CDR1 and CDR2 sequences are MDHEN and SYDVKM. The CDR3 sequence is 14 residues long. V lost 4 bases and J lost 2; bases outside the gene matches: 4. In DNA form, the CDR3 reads TGTGCCAGCAGTTGGGGACTAGTCGCCTACGAGCAGTACTTC. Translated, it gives CASSWGLVAYEQYF.

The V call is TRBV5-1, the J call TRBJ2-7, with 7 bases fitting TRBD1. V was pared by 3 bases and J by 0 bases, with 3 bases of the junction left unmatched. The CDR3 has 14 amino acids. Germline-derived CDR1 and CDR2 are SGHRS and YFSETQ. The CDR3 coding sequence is TGCGCCAGCAGCTCCGGGACAGTCTCCTACGAGCAGTACTTC. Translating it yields CASSSGTVSYEQYF. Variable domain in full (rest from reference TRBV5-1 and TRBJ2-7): KAGVTQTPRYLIKTRGQQVTLSCSPISGHRSVSWYQQTPGQGLQFLFEYFSETQRNKGNFPGRFSGRQFSNSRSEMNVSTLELGDSALYLCASSSGTVSYEQYFGPGTRLTVT.

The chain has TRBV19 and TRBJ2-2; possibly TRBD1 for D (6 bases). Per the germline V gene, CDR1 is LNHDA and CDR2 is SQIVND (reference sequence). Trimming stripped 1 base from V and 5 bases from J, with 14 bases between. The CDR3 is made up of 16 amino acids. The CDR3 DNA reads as TGTGCCAGTAGTATAGTAGTAACAGGGAGAACCGGGGAGCTGTTTTTT. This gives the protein CASSIVVTGRTGELFF.

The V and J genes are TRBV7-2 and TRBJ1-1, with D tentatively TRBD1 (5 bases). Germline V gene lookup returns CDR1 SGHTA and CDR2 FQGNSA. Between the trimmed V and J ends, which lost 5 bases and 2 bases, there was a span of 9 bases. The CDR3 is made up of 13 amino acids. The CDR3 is CASSKQDNTEAFF. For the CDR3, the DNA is TGTGCCAGCAGCAAACAGGATAACACTGAAGCTTTCTTT.

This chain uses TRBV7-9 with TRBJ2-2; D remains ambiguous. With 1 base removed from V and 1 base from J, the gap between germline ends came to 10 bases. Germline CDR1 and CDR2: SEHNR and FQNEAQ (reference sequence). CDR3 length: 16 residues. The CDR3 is CASSLDLGKNTGELFF. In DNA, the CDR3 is TGTGCCAGCAGCTTAGATCTAGGCAAGAACACCGGGGAGCTGTTTTTT.

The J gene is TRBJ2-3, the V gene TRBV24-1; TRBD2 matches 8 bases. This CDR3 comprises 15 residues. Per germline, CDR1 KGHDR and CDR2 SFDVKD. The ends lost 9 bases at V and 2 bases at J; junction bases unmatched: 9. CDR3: CATSRGGTYTDTQYF. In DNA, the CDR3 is TGTGCCACCTCCCGCGGGGGGACTTACACAGATACGCAGTATTTT.

The CDR3 sequence: CASSRKGASLKYTF. CDR3 in DNA: TGTGCCAGCAGCCGAAAGGGGGCTTCGTTGAAATACACCTTC. The rearrangement links TRBV3-1 (or the pseudogene TRBV3-2) to TRBJ1-2; 7 nucleotides align to TRBD1. The V and J ends lost 4 bases and 11 bases, in that order; junction bases with no gene match: 13. Germline loops: CDR1 LGHDT, CDR2 YNNKEL (reference sequence). The CDR3 loop spans 14 amino acids.

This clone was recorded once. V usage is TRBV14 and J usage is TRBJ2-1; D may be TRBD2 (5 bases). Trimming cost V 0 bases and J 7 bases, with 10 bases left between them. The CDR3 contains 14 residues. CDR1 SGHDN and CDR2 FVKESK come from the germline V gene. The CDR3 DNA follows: TGTGCCAGCAGCCAAGATATCGGGATGAATGAGCAGTTCTTC. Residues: CASSQDIGMNEQFF.

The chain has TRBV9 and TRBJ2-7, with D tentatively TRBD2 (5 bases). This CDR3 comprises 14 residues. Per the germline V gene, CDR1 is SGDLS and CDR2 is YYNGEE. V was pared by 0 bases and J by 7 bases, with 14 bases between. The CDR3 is CASSVEGLSGEQYF. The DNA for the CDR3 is TGTGCCAGCAGCGTAGAAGGCCTGTCGGGGGAGCAGTACTTC. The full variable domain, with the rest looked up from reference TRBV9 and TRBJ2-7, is DSGVTQTPKHLITATGQRVTLRCSPRSGDLSVYWYQQSLDQGLQFLIQYYNGEERAKGNILERFSAQQFPDLHSELNLSSLELGDSALYFCASSVEGLSGEQYFGPGTRLTVT.

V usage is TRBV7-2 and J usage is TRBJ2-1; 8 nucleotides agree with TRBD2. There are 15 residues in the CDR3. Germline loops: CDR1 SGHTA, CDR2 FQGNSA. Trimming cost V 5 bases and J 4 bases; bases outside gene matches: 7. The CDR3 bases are TGTGCCAGCAGCCCGGCGGGAGGTGGATACAATGAGCAGTTCTTC. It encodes CASSPAGGGYNEQFF.

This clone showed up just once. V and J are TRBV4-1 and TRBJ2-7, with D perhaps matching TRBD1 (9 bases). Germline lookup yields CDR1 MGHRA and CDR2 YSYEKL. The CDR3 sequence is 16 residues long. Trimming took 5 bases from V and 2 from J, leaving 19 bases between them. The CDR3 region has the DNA TGCGCCAGCAGCTCCGGGACAGGGCGGGGGGCCTACGAGCAGTACTTC. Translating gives CASSSGTGRGAYEQYF.

In DNA, the CDR3 is TGTGCCAGCAGCTTACCCCCATCCACCTACGAGCAGTACTTC. Its translation: CASSLPPSTYEQYF. The rearrangement uses TRBV7-9 and TRBJ2-7, with D unresolved. Germline lookup yields CDR1 SEHNR and CDR2 FQNEAQ (reference sequence). Deletions cut 2 bases from V and 2 bases from J, with 10 bases between. This CDR3 spans 14 amino acids.

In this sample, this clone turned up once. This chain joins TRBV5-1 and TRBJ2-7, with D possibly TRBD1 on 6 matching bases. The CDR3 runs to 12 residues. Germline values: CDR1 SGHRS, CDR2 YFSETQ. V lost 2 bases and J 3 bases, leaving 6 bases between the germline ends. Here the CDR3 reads CASSLQGYEQYF. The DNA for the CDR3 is TGCGCCAGCAGCTTACAGGGCTACGAGCAGTACTTC.

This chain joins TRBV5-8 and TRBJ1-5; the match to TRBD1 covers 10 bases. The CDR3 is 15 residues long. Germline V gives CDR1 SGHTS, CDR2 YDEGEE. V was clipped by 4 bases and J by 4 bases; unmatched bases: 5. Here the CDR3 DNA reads TGTGCCAGCAGCCTGGGACAGGGGAATAATCAGCCCCAGCATTTT. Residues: CASSLGQGNNQPQHF. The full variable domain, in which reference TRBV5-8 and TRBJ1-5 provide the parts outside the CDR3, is EAGVTQSPTHLIKTRGQQATLRCSPISGHTSVYWYQQALGLGLQFLLWYDEGEERNRGNFPPRFSGRQFPNYSSELNVNALELEDSALYLCASSLGQGNNQPQHFGDGTRLSIL.

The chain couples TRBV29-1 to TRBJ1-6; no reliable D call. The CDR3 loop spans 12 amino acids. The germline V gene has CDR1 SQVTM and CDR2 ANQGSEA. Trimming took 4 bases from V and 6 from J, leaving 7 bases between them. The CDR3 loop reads CSVAEGNSPLHF. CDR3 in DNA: TGCAGCGTTGCGGAGGGTAATTCACCCCTCCACTTT.

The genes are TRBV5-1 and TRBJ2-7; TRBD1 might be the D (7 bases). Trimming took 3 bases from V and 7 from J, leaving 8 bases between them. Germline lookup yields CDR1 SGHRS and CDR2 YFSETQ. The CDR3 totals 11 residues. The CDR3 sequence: CASSSGGEQYF. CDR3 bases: TGCGCCAGCAGCTCAGGGGGGGAGCAGTACTTC.

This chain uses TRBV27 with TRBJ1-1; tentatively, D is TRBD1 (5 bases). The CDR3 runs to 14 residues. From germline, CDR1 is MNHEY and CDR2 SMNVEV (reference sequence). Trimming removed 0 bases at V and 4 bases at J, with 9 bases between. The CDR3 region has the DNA TGTGCCAGCAGTTTATCCCGGGGGAGCACTGAAGCTTTCTTT. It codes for CASSLSRGSTEAFF.

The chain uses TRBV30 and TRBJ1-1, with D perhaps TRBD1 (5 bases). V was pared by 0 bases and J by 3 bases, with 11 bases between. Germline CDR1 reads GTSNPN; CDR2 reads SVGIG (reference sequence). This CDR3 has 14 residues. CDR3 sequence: CAWSVRAGDTEAFF. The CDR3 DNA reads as TGTGCCTGGAGTGTCAGGGCGGGGGACACTGAAGCTTTCTTT.

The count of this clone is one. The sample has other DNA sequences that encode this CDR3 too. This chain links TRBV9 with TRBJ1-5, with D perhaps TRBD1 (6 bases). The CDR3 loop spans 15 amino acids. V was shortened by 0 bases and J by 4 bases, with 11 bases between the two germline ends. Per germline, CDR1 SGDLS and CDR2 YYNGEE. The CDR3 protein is CASSVGEGGNQPQHF. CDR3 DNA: TGTGCCAGCAGCGTAGGGGAGGGGGGGAATCAGCCCCAGCATTTT.

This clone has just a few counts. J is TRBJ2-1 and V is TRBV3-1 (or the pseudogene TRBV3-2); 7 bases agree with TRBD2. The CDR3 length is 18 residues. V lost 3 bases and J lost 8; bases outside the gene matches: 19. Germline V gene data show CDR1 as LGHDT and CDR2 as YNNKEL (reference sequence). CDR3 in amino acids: CASSHPPGRLAELHEQFF. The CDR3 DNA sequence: TGTGCCAGCAGCCACCCCCCCGGGCGACTAGCAGAGCTCCATGAGCAGTTCTTC.

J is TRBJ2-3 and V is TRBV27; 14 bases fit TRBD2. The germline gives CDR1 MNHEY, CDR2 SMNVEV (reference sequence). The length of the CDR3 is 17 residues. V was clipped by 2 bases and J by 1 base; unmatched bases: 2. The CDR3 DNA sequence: TGTGCCAGCAGTTTAGCGGGACTAGCGGGGGGCACAGATACGCAGTATTTT. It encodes CASSLAGLAGGTDTQYF.

The CDR3 here is CASSQTGWTQYF. As DNA, the CDR3 is TGTGCCAGCAGCCAAACAGGGTGGACCCAGTACTTC. The chain recombines TRBV3-1 (or the pseudogene TRBV3-2) with TRBJ2-5, with D possibly being TRBD1 (6 bases). CDR3 length: 12 amino acids. Trimming pared 2 bases from V and 7 bases from J, leaving 8 bases between. Per germline, CDR1 LGHDT and CDR2 YNNKEL (reference sequence).